This T cell receptor (beta chain) was identified in a study of human T cells and chemical hapten exposure. For the library, individual cDNA molecules each received unique molecular identifiers. TCRdb recomputed calls from the RACE reads with MiXCR, one row per CDR3 protein. The sample carries 85,000 to 95,000 distinct CDR3 sequences, approximately 9% recorded once. V shed 0 bases and J shed 6 bases, with 12 bases lying between them. The CDR3 totals 14 residues. Germline CDR1 and CDR2: SGHRS and YFSETQ. Indicated time point: healthy volunteer bleed at 2 weeks. Unfractionated whole blood was the source from which total RNA was extracted. There are many counts of this clonotype.

V and J are TRBV5-1 and TRBJ1-1; D gene unclear. Sequencing was performed on whole blood. The clonotype comes from a female donor in good health. Some clones in this sample may be carry-over from other donors' samples. CDR3 DNA sequence: TGCGCCAGCAGCTTGGAGAACATGCGCGCTGAAGCTTTCTTT. Translation: CASSLENMRAEAFF.